This T cell receptor beta chain was recovered during a study of blood T cells in healthy people across ages. CDR1 and CDR2 (germline): ENHRY, SYGVKD. This CDR3 comprises 13 residues. In regard to this clonotype: Germline and junction disagree at one end, which may indicate a read error.

PCR was performed a second time for roughly 6 to 12 cycles using a sample-barcoded 5' primer and a J-beta primer mix. TCRdb itself ran the 5' RACE reads through MiXCR, one entry per CDR3 protein. The table shows 800,000 to 950,000 distinct CDR3 sequences, with about 27% occurring only once. This sample was shared with a second study, whose subject was T cells of mothers and their children.

This rearrangement joins TRBV10-3 to TRBJ2-3; TRBD2 is a possible D gene (6 bases). The sample was blood. The TCR was taken from a woman aged 40 to 50 in good health. CDR3 sequence: CVIGPGGTDTQYF. The CDR3 DNA follows: TGTGTCATCGGGCCGGGGGGCACAGATACGCAGTATTTT.